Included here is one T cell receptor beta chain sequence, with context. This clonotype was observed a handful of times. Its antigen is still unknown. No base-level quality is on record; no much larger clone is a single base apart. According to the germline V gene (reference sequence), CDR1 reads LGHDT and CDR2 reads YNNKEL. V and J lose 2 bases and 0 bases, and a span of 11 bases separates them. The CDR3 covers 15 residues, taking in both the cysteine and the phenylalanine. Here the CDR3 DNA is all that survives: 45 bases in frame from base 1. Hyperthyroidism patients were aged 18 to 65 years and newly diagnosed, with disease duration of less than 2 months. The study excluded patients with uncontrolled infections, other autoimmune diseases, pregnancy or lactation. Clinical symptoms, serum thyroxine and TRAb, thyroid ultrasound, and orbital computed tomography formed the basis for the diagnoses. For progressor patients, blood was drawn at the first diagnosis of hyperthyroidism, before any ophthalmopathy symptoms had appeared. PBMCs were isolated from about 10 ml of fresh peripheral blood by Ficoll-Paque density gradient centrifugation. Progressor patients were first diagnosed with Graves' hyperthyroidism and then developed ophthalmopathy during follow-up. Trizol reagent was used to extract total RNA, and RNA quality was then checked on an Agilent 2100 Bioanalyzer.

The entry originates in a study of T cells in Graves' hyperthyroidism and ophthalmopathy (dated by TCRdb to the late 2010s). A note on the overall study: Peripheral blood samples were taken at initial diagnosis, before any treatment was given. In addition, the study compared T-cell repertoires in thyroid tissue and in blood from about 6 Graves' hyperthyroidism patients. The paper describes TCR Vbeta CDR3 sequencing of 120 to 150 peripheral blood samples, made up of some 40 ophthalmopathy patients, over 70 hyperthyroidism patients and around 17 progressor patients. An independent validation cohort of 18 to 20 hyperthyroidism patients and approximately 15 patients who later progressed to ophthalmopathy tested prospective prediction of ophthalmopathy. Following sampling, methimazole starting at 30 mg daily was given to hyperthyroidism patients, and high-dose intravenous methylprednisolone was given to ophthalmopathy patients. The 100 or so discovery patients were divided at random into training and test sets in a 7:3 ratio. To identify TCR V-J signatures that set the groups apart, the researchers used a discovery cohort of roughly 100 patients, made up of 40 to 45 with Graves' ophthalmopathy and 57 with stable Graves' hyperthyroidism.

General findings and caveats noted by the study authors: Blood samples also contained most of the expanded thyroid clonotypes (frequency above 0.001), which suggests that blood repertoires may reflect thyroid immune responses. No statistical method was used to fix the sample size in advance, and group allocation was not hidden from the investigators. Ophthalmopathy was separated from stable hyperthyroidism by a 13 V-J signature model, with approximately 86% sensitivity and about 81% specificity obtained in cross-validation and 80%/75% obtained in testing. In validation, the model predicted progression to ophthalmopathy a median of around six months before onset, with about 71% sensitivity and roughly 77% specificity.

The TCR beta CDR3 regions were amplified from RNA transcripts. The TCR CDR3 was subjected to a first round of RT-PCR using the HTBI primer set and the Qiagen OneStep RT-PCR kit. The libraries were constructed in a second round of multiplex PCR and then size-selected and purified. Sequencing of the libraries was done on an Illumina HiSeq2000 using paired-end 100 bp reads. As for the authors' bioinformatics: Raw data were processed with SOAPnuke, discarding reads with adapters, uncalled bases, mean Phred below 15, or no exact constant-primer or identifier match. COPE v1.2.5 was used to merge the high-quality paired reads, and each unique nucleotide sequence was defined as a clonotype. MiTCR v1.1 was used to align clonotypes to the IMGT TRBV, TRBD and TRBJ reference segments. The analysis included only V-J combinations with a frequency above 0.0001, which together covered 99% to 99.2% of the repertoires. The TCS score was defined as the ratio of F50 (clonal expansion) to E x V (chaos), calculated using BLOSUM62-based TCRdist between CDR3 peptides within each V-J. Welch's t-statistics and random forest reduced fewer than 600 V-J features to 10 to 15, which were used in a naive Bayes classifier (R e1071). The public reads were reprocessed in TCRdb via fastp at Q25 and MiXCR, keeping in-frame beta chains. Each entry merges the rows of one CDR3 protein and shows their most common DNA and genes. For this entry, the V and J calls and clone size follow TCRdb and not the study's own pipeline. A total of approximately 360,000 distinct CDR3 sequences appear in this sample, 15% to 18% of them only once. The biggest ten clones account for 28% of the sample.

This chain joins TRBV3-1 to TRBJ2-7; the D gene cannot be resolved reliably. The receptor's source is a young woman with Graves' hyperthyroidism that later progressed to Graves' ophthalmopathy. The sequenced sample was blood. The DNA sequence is TGTGCCAGCAGCCAAATGTTCACGCCCTCCTACGAGCAGTACTTC. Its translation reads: CASSQMFTPSYEQYF.